This TCR beta chain was sequenced for a study of T-cell memory formation after mild COVID-19. This clonotype has more than one count but fewer than ten. CDR3 length equals 14 residues. Germline V gene data show CDR1 as DFQATT and CDR2 as SNEGSKA (reference sequence). With 6 bases clipped from V and 4 bases from J, the junction kept 8 bases outside the gene matches. Via MiXCR, TCRdb re-called the 5' RACE reads, giving one row per CDR3 protein. The sample consists of about half a million distinct CDR3 sequences, approximately 18% of them appearing once. V is TRBV20-1 and J is TRBJ2-2; 7 bases agree with TRBD2. Sequenced sample: PBMCs or a T cell subset sorted from them (not recorded which). This receptor was taken from an adult woman who had mild COVID-19 (a few samples of this study predate the infection). Cell type and time point are not known. CDR3: CSAASSGSTGELFF. The CDR3 DNA reads as TGCAGTGCCGCCTCTAGCGGCTCCACCGGGGAGCTGTTTTTT.